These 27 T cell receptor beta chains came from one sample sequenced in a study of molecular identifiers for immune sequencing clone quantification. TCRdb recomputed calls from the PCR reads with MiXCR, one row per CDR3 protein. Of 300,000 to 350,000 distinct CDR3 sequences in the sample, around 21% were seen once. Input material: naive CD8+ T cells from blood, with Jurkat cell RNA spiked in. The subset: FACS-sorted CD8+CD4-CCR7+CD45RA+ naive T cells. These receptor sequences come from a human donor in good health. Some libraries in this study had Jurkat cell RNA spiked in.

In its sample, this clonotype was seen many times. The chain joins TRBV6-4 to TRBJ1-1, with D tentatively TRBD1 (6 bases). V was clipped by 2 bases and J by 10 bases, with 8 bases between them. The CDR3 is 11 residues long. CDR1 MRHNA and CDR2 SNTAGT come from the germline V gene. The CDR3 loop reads CASSDGGAAFF. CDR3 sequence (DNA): TGTGCCAGCAGTGACGGGGGGGCAGCTTTCTTT.

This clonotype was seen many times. CDR3 sequence (DNA): TGTGCCACCAGAAGTGGGGCGAGCAATCAGCCCCAGCATTTT. As protein: CATRSGASNQPQHF. The chain links TRBV19 to TRBJ1-5; a possible D gene is TRBD1 (5 bases). V gave up 10 bases and J gave up 1 base, with 14 bases separating them. This CDR3 contains 14 residues. The germline V gene encodes CDR1 LNHDA and CDR2 SQIVND (reference sequence).

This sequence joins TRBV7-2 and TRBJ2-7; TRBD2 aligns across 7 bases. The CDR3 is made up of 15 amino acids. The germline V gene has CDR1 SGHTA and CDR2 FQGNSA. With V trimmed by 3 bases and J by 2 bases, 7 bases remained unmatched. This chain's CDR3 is CASSFHLAEAYEQYF. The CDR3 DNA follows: TGTGCCAGCAGCTTTCATCTAGCGGAGGCCTACGAGCAGTACTTC.

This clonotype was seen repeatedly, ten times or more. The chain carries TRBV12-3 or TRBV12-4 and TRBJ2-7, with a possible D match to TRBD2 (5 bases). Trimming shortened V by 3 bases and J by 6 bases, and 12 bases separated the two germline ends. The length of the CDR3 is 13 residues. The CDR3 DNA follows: TGTGCCAGCAGTTTCCCCCCCGGGGTCGAGCAGTACTTC. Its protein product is CASSFPPGVEQYF.

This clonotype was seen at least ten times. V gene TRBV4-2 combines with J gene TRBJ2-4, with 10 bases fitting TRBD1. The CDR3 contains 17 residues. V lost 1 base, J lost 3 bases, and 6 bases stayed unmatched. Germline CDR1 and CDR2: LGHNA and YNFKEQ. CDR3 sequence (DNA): TGTGCCAGCAGCCAAGGGACAGGGGGTCTTGGCAAAAACATTCAGTACTTC. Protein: CASSQGTGGLGKNIQYF.

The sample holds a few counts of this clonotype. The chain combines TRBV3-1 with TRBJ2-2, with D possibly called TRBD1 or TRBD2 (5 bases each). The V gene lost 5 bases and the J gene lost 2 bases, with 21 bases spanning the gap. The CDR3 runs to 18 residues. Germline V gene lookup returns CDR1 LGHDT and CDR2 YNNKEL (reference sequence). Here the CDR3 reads CASSYLITGTENTGELFF. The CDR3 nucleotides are TGTGCCAGCAGCTACTTAATTACCGGGACCGAAAACACCGGGGAGCTGTTTTTT.

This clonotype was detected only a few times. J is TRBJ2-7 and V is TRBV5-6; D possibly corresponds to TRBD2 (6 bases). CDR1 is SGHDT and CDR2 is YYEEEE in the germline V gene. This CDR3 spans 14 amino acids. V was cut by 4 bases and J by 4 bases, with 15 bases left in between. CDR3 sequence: CASSPGTSLYEQYF. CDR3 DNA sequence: TGTGCCAGCAGCCCCGGGACTTCCTTATACGAGCAGTACTTC.

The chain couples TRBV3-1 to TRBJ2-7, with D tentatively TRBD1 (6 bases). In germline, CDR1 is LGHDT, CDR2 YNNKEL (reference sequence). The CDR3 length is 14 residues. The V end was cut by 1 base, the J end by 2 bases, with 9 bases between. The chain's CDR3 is CASSQGRGTYEQYF. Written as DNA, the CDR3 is TGTGCCAGCAGCCAAGGCAGGGGCACCTACGAGCAGTACTTC.

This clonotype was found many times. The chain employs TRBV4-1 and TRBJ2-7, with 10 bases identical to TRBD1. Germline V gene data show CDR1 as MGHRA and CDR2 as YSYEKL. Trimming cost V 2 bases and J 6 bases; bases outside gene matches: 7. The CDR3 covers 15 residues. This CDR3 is CASSQPGQGFGEQYF. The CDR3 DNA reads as TGCGCCAGCAGCCAACCGGGACAGGGGTTCGGCGAGCAGTACTTC.

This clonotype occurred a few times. The CDR3 nucleotides read TGTGCCAGCAGTTTGACACTTAACTATGGCTACACCTTC. Residues: CASSLTLNYGYTF. The J gene is TRBJ1-2, the V gene TRBV28; D is unresolved. In germline, CDR1 is MDHEN, CDR2 SYDVKM. Between the trimmed V and J ends, which lost 3 bases and 1 base, there was a span of 6 bases. The CDR3 consists of 13 residues.

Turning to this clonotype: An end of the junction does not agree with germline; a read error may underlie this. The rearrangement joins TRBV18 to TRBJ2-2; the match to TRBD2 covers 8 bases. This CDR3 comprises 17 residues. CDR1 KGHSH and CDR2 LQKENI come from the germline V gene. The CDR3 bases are TGTGCCAGCTCACCATCACTAGCGGAATTCAACACCGGGGAGCTGCTTTTC. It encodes CASSPSLAEFNTGELLF.

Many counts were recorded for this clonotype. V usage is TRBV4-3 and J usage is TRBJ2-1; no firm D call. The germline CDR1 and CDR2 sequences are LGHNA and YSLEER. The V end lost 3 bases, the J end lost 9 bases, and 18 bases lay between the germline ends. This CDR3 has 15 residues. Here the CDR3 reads CASSQRGQAYGEQFF. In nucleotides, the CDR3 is TGCGCCAGCAGCCAGCGCGGTCAGGCCTACGGTGAGCAGTTCTTC.

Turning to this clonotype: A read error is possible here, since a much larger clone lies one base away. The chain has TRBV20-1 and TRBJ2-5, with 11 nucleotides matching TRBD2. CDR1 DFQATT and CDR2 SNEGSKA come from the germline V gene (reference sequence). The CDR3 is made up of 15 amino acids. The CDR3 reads CSARRLAGLQEAQYF. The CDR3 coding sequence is TGCAGTGCAAGAAGACTAGCGGGGCTACAAGAGGCCCAGTACTTC.

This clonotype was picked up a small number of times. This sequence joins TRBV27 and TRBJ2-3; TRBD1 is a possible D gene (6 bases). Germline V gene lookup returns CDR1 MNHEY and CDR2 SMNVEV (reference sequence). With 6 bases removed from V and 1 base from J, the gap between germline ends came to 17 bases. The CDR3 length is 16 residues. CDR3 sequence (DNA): TGTGCCAGCAGCCCTACAGTCAGGGGAGGCACAGATACGCAGTATTTT. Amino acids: CASSPTVRGGTDTQYF.

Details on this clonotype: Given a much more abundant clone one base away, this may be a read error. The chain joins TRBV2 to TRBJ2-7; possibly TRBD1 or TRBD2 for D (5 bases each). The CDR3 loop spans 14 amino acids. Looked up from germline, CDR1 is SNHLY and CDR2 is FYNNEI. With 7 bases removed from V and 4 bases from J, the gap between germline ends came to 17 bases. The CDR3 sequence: CASTGTVMPYEQYF. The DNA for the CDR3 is TGTGCCAGCACCGGGACGGTGATGCCTTACGAGCAGTACTTC.

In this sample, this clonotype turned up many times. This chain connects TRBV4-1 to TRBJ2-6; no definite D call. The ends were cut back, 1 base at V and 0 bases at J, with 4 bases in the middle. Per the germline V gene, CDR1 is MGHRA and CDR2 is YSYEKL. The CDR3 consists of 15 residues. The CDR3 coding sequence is TGCGCCAGCAGCCAAGCTAGCTCTGGGGCCAACGTCCTGACTTTC. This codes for CASSQASSGANVLTF.

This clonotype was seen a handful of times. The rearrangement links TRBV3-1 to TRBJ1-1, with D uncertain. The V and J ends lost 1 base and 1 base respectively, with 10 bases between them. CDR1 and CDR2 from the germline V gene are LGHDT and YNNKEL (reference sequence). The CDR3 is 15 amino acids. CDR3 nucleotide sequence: TGTGCCAGCAGCCAAGTAATCGGCGGGAACACTGAAGCTTTCTTT. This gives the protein CASSQVIGGNTEAFF.

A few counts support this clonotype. CDR3 nucleotide sequence: TGTGCCAGCAGTAAGTGGGGGCAGGATGGCTACACCTTC. Protein sequence: CASSKWGQDGYTF. The chain recombines TRBV9 with TRBJ1-2; D is perhaps TRBD1 (6 bases). The CDR3 loop spans 13 amino acids. Trimming removed 5 bases at V and 6 bases at J, with 14 bases between. CDR1 is SGDLS and CDR2 is YYNGEE in the germline V gene.

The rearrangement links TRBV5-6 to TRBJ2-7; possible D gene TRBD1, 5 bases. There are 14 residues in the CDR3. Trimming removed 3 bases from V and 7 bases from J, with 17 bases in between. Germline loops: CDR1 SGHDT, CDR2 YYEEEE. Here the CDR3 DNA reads TGTGCCAGCAGCTGGGCAGGGCCGTTGAGGGAGCAGTACTTC. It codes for CASSWAGPLREQYF.

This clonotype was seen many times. The CDR3 protein is CASSLGQGPEQYF. The DNA for the CDR3 is TGTGCCAGCAGCTTAGGGCAGGGGCCCGAGCAGTACTTC. The genes are TRBV7-9 and TRBJ2-7, with D perhaps TRBD1 (6 bases). V was clipped by 1 base and J by 6 bases, with 10 bases between them. This CDR3 spans 13 amino acids. Germline lookup yields CDR1 SEHNR and CDR2 FQNEAQ (reference sequence).

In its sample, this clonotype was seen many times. The CDR3 sequence: CASSRDSEDNQPQHF. The CDR3 DNA sequence: TGTGCCAGCAGCCGGGACAGCGAAGACAATCAGCCCCAGCATTTT. V usage is TRBV12-3 or TRBV12-4 and J usage is TRBJ1-5; TRBD1 aligns across 7 bases. J was trimmed by 3 bases and V by 6 bases; bases with no gene match: 8. The CDR3 is made up of 15 amino acids.

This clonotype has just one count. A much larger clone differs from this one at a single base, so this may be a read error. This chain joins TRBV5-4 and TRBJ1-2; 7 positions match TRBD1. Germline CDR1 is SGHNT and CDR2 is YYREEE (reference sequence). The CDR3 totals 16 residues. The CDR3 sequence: CTSSPKGQTNNYGYTF. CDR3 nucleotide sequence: TGTACCAGCAGCCCAAAGGGACAGACTAACAACTATGGCTACACCTTC.

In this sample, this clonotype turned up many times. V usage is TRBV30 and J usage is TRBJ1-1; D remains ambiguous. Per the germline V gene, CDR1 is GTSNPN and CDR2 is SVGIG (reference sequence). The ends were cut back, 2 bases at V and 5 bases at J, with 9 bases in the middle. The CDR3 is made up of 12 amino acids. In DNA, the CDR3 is TGTGCCTGGAGTTCCACGGAAACTGAAGCTTTCTTT. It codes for CAWSSTETEAFF.

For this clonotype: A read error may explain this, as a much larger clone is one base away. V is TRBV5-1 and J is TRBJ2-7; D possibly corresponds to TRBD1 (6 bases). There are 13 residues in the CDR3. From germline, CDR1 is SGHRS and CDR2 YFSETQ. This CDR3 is CASSLATGHERYF. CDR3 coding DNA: TGCGCCAGCAGCTTGGCCACGGGACACGAGCGGTACTTC.

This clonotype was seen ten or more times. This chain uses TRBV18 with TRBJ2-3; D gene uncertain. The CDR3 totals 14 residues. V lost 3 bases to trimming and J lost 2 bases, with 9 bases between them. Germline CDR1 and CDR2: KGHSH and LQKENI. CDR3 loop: CASSPPPPTDTQYF. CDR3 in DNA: TGTGCCAGCTCACCGCCTCCACCCACAGATACGCAGTATTTT.

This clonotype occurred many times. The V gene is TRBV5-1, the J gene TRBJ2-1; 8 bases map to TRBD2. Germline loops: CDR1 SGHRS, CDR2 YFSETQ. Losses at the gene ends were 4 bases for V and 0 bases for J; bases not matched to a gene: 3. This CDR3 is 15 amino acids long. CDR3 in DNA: TGCGCCAGCAGCCCCGGGACTAGCTCCTACAATGAGCAGTTCTTC. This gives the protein CASSPGTSSYNEQFF.

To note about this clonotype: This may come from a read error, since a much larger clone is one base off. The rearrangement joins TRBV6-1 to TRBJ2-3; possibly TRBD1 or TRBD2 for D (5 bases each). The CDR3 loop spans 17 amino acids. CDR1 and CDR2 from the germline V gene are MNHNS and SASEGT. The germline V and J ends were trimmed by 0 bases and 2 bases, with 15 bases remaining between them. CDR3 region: CASSEAHGALNTDTQYF. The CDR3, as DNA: TGTGCCAGCAGTGAAGCGCACGGGGCATTGAACACAGATACGCAGTATTTT.